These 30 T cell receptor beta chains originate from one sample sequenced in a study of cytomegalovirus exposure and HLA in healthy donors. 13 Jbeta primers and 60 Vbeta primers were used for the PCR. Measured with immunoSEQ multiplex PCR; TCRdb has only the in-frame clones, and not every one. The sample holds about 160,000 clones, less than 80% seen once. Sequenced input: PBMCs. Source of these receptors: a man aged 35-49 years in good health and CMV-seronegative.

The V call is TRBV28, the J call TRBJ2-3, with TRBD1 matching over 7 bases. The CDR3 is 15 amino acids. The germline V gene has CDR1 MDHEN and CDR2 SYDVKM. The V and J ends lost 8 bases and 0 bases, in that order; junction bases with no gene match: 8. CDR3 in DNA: TGTGCCAGCTCTACCGGGACAGCTAGCACAGATACGCAGTATTTT. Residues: CASSTGTASTDTQYF. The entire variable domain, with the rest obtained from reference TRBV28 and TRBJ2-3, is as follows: DVKVTQSSRYLVKRTGEKVFLECVQDMDHENMFWYRQDPGLGLRLIYFSYDVKMKEKGDIPEGYSVSREKKERFSLILESASTNQTSMYLCASSTGTASTDTQYFGPGTRLTVL.

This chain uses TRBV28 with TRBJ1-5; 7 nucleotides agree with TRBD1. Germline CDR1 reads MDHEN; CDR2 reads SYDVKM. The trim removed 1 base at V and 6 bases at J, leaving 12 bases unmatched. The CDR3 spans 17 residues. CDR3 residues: CASSLFSDRGGTQPQHF. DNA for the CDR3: TGTGCCAGCAGTTTATTCAGCGATCGAGGGGGCACTCAGCCCCAGCATTTT.

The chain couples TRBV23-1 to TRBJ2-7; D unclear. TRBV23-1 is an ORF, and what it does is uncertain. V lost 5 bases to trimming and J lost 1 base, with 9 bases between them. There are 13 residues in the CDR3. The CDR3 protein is CASSSSGSYEQYF. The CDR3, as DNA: TGCGCCAGCAGTTCGTCAGGATCCTACGAGCAGTACTTC.

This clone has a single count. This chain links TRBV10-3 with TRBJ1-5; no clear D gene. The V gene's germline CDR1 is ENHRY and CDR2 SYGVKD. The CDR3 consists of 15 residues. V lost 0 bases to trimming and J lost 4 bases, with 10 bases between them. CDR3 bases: TGTGCCATCAGTGAGTCGGTAGATTTAAATCAGCCCCAGCATTTT. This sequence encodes CAISESVDLNQPQHF.

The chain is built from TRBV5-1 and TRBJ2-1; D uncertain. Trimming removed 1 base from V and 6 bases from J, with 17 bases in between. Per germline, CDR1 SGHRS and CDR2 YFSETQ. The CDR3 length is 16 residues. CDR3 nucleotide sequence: TGCGCCAGCAGCTTGATGGTTAGTCTTTTTGGCAATGAGCAGTTCTTC. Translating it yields CASSLMVSLFGNEQFF.

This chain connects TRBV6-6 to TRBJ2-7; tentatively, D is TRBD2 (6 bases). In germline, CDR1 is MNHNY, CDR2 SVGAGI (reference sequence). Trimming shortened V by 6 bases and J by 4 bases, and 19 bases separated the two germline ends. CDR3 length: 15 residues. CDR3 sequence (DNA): TGTGCCAGCAGGAACCTCCAGGAGGGGATTTACGAGCAGTACTTC. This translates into CASRNLQEGIYEQYF.

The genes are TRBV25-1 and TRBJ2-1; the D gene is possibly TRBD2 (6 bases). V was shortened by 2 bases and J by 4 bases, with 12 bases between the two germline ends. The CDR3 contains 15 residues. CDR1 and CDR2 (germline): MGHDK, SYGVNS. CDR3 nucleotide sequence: TGTGCCAGCAGTGAACGGGAGCGGCCGTACAATGAGCAGTTCTTC. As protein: CASSERERPYNEQFF.

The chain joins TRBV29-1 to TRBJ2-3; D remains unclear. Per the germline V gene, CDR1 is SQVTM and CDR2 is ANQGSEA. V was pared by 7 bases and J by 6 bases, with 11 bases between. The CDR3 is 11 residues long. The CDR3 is CSAVSWDTQYF. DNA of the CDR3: TGCAGCGCAGTTTCCTGGGATACGCAGTATTTT.

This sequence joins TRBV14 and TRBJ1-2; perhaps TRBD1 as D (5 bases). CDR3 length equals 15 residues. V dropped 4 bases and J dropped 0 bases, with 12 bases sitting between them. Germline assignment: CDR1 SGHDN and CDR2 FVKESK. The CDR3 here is CASSPGAGPNYGYTF. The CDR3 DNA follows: TGTGCCAGCAGCCCCGGCGCGGGGCCTAACTATGGCTACACCTTC.

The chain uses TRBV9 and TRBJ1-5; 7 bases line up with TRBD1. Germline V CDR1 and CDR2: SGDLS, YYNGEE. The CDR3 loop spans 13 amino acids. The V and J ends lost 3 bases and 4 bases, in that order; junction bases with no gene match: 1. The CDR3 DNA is TGTGCCAGCAGCGCAGGGGGAAATCAGCCCCAGCATTTT. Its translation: CASSAGGNQPQHF.

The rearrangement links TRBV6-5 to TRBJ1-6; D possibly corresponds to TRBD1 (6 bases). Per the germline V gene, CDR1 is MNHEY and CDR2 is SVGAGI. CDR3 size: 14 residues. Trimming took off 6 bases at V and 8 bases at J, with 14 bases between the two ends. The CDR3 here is CASRLQGRDSPLHF. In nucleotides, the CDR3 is TGTGCCAGCAGGCTACAGGGTAGGGATTCACCCCTCCACTTT.

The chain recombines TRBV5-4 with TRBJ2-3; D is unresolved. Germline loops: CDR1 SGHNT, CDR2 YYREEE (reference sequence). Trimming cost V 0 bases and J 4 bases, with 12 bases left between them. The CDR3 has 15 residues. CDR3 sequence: CASSLEVLGPDTQYF. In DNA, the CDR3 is TGTGCCAGCAGCTTGGAGGTCTTGGGCCCAGATACGCAGTATTTT.

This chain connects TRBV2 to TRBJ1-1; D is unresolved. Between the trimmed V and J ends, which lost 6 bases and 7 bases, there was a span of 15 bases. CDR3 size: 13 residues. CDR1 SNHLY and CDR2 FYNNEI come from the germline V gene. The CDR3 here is CASRASPSGEAFF. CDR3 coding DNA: TGTGCCAGCAGGGCCAGTCCCAGTGGTGAAGCTTTCTTT.

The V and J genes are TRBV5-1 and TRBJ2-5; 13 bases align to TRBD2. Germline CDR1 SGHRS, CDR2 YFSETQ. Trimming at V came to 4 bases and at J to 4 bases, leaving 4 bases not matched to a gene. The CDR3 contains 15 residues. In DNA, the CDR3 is TGCGCCAGCAGCCGGTGGACTAGCGGGGGAGAGACCCAGTACTTC. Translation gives CASSRWTSGGETQYF.

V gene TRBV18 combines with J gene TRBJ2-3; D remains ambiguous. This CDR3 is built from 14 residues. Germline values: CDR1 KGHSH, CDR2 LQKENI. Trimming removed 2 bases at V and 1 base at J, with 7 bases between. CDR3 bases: TGTGCCAGCTCACCAGATGCGGGCACAGATACGCAGTATTTT. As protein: CASSPDAGTDTQYF.

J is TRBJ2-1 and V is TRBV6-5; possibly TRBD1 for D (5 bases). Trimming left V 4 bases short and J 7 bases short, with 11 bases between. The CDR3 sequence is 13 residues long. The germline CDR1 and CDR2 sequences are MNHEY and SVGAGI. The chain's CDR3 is CASSFASGNEQFF. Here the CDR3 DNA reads TGTGCCAGCAGTTTCGCCTCAGGGAATGAGCAGTTCTTC.

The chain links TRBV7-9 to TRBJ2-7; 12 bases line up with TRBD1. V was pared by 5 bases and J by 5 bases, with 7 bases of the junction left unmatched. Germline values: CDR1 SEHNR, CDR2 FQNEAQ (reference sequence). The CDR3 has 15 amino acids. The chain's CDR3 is CASSIAGTGGHEQYF. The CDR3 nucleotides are TGTGCCAGCAGCATCGCCGGGACAGGGGGCCACGAGCAGTACTTC.

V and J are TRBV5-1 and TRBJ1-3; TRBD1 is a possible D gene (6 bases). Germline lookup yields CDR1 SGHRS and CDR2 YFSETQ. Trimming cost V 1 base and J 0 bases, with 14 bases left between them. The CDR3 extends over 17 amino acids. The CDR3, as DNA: TGCGCCAGCAGCTTGACCGTTACGACAGGCTCTGGAAACACCATATATTTT. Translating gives CASSLTVTTGSGNTIYF.

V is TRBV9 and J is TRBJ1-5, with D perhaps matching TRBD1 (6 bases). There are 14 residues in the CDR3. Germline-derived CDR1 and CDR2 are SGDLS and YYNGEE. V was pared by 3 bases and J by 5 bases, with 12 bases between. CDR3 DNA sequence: TGTGCCAGCAGCGAGGACAGCGGTTATCAGCCCCAGCATTTT. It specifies CASSEDSGYQPQHF.

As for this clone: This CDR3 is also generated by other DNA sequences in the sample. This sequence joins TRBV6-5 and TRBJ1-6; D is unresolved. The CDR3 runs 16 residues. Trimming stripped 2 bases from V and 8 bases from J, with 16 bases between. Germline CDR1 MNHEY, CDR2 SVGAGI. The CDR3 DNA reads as TGTGCCAGCAGTTACCCTTCTGCGGGCGGTTATTCACCCCTCCACTTT. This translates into CASSYPSAGGYSPLHF.

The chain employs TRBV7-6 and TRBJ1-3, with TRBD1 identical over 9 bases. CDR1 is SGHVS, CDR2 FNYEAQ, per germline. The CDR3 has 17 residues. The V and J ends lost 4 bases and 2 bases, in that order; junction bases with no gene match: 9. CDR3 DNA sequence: TGTGCCAGCAGCTCCCGGGGACAGGGTGTGCCTGGAAACACCATATATTTT. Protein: CASSSRGQGVPGNTIYF. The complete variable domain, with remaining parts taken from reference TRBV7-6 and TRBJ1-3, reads GAGVSQSPRYKVTKRGQDVALRCDPISGHVSLYWYRQALGQGPEFLTYFNYEAQQDKSGLPNDRFSAERPEGSISTLTIQRTEQRDSAMYRCASSSRGQGVPGNTIYFGEGSWLTVV.

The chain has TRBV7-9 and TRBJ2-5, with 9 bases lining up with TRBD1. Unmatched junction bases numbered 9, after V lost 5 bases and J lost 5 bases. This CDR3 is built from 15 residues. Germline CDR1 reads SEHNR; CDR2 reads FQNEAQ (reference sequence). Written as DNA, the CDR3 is TGTGCCAGCAGCATTACAGGGGGCGGGATCGAGACCCAGTACTTC. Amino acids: CASSITGGGIETQYF.

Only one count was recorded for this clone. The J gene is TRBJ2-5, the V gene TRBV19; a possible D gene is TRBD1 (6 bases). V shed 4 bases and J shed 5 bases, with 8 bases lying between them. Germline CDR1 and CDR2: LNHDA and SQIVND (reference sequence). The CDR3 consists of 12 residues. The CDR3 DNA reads TGTGCCAGTAGTAAGAGGGGGGAGACCCAGTACTTC. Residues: CASSKRGETQYF.

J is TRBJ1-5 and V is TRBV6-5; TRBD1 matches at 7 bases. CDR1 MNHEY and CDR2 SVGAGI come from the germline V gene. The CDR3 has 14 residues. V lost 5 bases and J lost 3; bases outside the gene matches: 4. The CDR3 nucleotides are TGTGCCAGCAGTGCGGACAGGTTCAATCAGCCCCAGCATTTT. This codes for CASSADRFNQPQHF.

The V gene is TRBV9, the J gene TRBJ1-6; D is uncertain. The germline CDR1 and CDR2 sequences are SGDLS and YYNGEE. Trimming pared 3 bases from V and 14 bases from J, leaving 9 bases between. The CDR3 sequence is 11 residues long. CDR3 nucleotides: TGTGCCAGCAGCGCCCCGGGATCCCTCCACTTT. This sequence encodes CASSAPGSLHF. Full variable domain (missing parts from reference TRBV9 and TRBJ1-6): DSGVTQTPKHLITATGQRVTLRCSPRSGDLSVYWYQQSLDQGLQFLIQYYNGEERAKGNILERFSAQQFPDLHSELNLSSLELGDSALYFCASSAPGSLHFGNGTRLTVT.

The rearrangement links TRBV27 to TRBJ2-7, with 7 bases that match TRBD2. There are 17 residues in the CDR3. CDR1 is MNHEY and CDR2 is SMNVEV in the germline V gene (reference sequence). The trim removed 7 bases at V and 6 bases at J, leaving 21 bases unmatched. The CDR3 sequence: CASTNGPGRVSFGEQYF. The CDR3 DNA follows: TGTGCCAGCACCAACGGGCCAGGGAGGGTAAGTTTCGGCGAGCAGTACTTC.

This CDR3 is CASSLVSGMDGYTF. Written as DNA, the CDR3 is TGTGCCAGCAGCTTAGTGTCAGGGATGGATGGCTACACCTTC. The gene calls are TRBV7-9 and TRBJ1-2; D is perhaps TRBD1 (5 bases). The germline CDR1 and CDR2 sequences are SEHNR and FQNEAQ (reference sequence). This CDR3 comprises 14 residues. V gave up 1 base and J gave up 6 bases, with 12 bases separating them.

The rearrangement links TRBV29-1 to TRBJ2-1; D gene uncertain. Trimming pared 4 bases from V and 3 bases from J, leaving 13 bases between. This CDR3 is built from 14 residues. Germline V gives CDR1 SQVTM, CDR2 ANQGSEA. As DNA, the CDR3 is TGCAGCGTTGGGGCCGCTTTGGACTACAATGAGCAGTTCTTC. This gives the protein CSVGAALDYNEQFF.

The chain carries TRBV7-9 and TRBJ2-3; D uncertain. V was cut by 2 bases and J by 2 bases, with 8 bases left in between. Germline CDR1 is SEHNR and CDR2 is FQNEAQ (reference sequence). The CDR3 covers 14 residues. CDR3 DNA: TGTGCCAGCAGCTTAAATCAGGTCACAGATACGCAGTATTTT. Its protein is CASSLNQVTDTQYF.

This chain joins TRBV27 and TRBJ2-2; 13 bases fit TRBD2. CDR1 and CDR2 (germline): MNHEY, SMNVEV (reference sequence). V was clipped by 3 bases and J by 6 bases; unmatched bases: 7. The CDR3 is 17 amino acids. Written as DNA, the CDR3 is TGTGCCAGCAGTTTGACTAGCGGGGGGTTCATCGCCGGGGAGCTGTTTTTT. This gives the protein CASSLTSGGFIAGELFF.